These 17 T cell receptor beta chains were all obtained from the same sample, sequenced in a study of blood T cell repertoires in COVID-19. Repertoires were generated with immunoSEQ multiplex PCR, while TCRdb's copy carries only in-frame clones and drops some. The sample includes 200,000 to 250,000 clones, roughly 89% of them seen just once. Sequencing was done on a sample of peripheral blood. All receptors come from a man aged 30-40 years who had recovered from COVID-19.

This clone was counted only a few times. At the DNA level, this CDR3 is encoded by other sequences in the same sample as well. V is TRBV7-9 and J is TRBJ2-7; 8 nucleotides agree with TRBD1. CDR3 length equals 16 residues. Germline V lookup: CDR1 SEHNR, CDR2 FQNEAQ (reference sequence). V gave up 5 bases and J gave up 4 bases; unmatched junction bases: 13. The CDR3, as DNA: TGTGCCAGCAGCCGGGTAGGACAGGGAAAGGGATACGAGCAGTACTTC. This sequence encodes CASSRVGQGKGYEQYF.

The chain couples TRBV19 to TRBJ1-4, with no clear D. Germline CDR1 reads LNHDA; CDR2 reads SQIVND (reference sequence). The CDR3 is 14 amino acids. V dropped 1 base and J dropped 8 bases, with 11 bases sitting between them. CDR3 protein: CASSIVSGKEKLFF. DNA of the CDR3: TGTGCCAGTAGTATAGTATCAGGAAAAGAAAAACTGTTTTTT.

The chain joins TRBV7-2 to TRBJ2-7, with a tentative D call TRBD2 (6 bases). Per germline, CDR1 SGHTA and CDR2 FQGNSA. V gave up 5 bases and J gave up 3 bases, with 17 bases separating them. This CDR3 has 15 residues. CDR3 amino acids: CASSLAGSAHYEQYF. CDR3 sequence (DNA): TGTGCCAGCAGCCTCGCGGGGTCAGCCCACTACGAGCAGTACTTC.

The chain uses TRBV9 and TRBJ2-2; 11 bases are shared with TRBD1. V trimming: 5 bases; J trimming: 4 bases; junction bases outside the gene matches: 7. This CDR3 spans 16 amino acids. CDR1 and CDR2 from the germline V gene are SGDLS and YYNGEE. The CDR3 region has the DNA TGTGCCAGCAGTGATGGACAGGGGGCGTCCACCGGGGAGCTGTTTTTT. It codes for CASSDGQGASTGELFF.

The chain has TRBV7-2 and TRBJ2-7; D gene ambiguous. This CDR3 comprises 13 residues. V lost 3 bases and J lost 2, with 8 bases in between. Germline CDR1 and CDR2: SGHTA and FQGNSA. The CDR3 DNA is TGTGCCAGCAGCTTTACTGTCCCCTACGAGCAGTACTTC. Residues: CASSFTVPYEQYF.

V is TRBV5-1 and J is TRBJ1-2; TRBD1 agrees at 8 bases. The CDR3 has 17 residues. Trimming took 0 bases from V and 7 from J; bases not matched to a gene: 14. The V gene's germline CDR1 is SGHRS and CDR2 YFSETQ. CDR3 residues: CASSLAVRTGRKVGYTF. CDR3 DNA sequence: TGCGCCAGCAGCTTGGCCGTGCGGACAGGGAGAAAAGTTGGCTACACCTTC.

V gene TRBV7-9 combines with J gene TRBJ1-2; a weak D match, TRBD1 (5 bases). There are 17 residues in the CDR3. Germline-derived CDR1 and CDR2 are SEHNR and FQNEAQ (reference sequence). Deletions cut 0 bases from V and 1 base from J, with 15 bases between. DNA for the CDR3: TGTGCCAGCAGCTTAGCGAGGAACCAGGGCTATAACTATGGCTACACCTTC. Translation gives CASSLARNQGYNYGYTF.

The gene calls are TRBV3-1 (or the pseudogene TRBV3-2) and TRBJ1-1; 9 bases agree with TRBD1. This CDR3 contains 13 residues. V was clipped by 4 bases and J by 5 bases; unmatched bases: 2. CDR1 LGHDT and CDR2 YNNKEL come from the germline V gene (reference sequence). CDR3 region: CASSLGTGTEAFF. As DNA, the CDR3 is TGTGCCAGCAGCCTTGGGACAGGGACTGAAGCTTTCTTT.

The rearrangement uses TRBV6-6 and TRBJ1-1, with D possibly TRBD1 on 5 matching bases. The germline V and J ends were trimmed by 5 bases and 1 base, with 17 bases remaining between them. The CDR3 contains 16 residues. CDR1 MNHNY and CDR2 SVGAGI come from the germline V gene (reference sequence). The CDR3 DNA reads as TGTGCCAGCAGTCCTCAGGAGGGTCAGGGGAACACTGAAGCTTTCTTT. Translation: CASSPQEGQGNTEAFF.

CDR3 DNA: TGTGCCAGCTCACCACGCCGGAGTAACACCGGGGAGCTGTTTTTT. This translates into CASSPRRSNTGELFF. The chain combines TRBV18 with TRBJ2-2, with unresolved D. The V and J ends lost 1 base and 2 bases respectively, with 8 bases between them. The germline CDR1 and CDR2 sequences are KGHSH and LQKENI. The CDR3 is made up of 15 amino acids.

This clone has only a few counts. The chain uses TRBV3-1 (or the pseudogene TRBV3-2) and TRBJ1-1; TRBD1 aligns across 7 bases. The trim removed 4 bases at V and 0 bases at J, leaving 5 bases unmatched. Germline V gene data show CDR1 as LGHDT and CDR2 as YNNKEL (reference sequence). The CDR3 loop spans 15 amino acids. The CDR3 region has the DNA TGTGCCAGCAGCCCCAGGGACAGAATGAACACTGAAGCTTTCTTT. Translating gives CASSPRDRMNTEAFF.

This chain links TRBV9 with TRBJ1-4; TRBD1 matches 9 bases. V gave up 7 bases and J gave up 4 bases; unmatched junction bases: 5. Per germline, CDR1 SGDLS and CDR2 YYNGEE. The length of the CDR3 is 14 residues. CDR3 in DNA: TGTGCCAGCGGGCCGGGACAGGGTAATGAAAAACTGTTTTTT. The encoded protein is CASGPGQGNEKLFF.

The CDR3 region is CASSQDPGASGGVDTQYF. CDR3 bases: TGCGCCAGCAGCCAAGATCCTGGGGCTAGCGGGGGGGTTGATACGCAGTATTTT. The genes are TRBV4-1 and TRBJ2-3; 12 bases fit TRBD2. J was trimmed by 6 bases and V by 0 bases; bases with no gene match: 10. The germline V gene encodes CDR1 MGHRA and CDR2 YSYEKL. The CDR3 contains 18 residues.

The rearrangement uses TRBV11-1 and TRBJ2-3, with D perhaps TRBD2 (6 bases). Germline CDR1 reads SGHAT; CDR2 reads FQDESV (reference sequence). The V and J ends lost 4 bases and 2 bases respectively, with 13 bases between them. The CDR3 runs 15 residues. CDR3 nucleotide sequence: TGTGCCAGCAGCTACGGGGGAGGTCCCACAGATACGCAGTATTTT. This codes for CASSYGGGPTDTQYF.

The chain links TRBV7-2 to TRBJ2-3; perhaps TRBD1 as D (5 bases). The germline V gene has CDR1 SGHTA and CDR2 FQGNSA. There are 13 residues in the CDR3. V was shortened by 1 base and J by 13 bases, with 15 bases between the two germline ends. The CDR3 is CASSLGPTDSKYF. The CDR3 region has the DNA TGTGCCAGCAGCTTAGGCCCGACAGATTCTAAGTATTTT.

This rearrangement joins TRBV30 to TRBJ1-5, with a possible D match to TRBD1 (5 bases). CDR3 length: 13 residues. V lost 0 bases to trimming and J lost 7 bases, with 10 bases between them. Per germline, CDR1 GTSNPN and CDR2 SVGIG (reference sequence). Written as DNA, the CDR3 is TGTGCCTGGAGTGTACAGGATCGACAGCCCCAGCATTTT. Translating gives CAWSVQDRQPQHF.

The chain links TRBV29-1 to TRBJ1-1, with 8 bases aligning to TRBD1. Germline-derived CDR1 and CDR2 are SQVTM and ANQGSEA. V lost 5 bases, J lost 6 bases, and 11 bases stayed unmatched. The CDR3 runs to 14 residues. CDR3 DNA sequence: TGCAGCGTTCGGCGAGGACAGGGTGGGGCTGAAGCTTTCTTT. This gives the protein CSVRRGQGGAEAFF.